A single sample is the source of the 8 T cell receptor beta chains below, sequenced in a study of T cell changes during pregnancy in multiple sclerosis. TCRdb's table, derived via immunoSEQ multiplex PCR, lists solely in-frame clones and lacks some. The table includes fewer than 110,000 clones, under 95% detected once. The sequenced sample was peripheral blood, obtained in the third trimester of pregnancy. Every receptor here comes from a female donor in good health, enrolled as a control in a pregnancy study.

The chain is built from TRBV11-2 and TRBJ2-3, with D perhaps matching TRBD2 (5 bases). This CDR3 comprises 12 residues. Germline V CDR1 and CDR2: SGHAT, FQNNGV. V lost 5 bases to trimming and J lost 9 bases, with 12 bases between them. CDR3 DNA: TGTGCCAGCAGCGGACTCATGGAGACGCAGTATTTT. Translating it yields CASSGLMETQYF. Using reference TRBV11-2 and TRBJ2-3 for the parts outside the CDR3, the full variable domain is EAGVAQSPRYKIIEKRQSVAFWCNPISGHATLYWYQQILGQGPKLLIQFQNNGVVDDSQLPKDRFSAERLKGVDSTLKIQPAKLEDSAVYLCASSGLMETQYFGPGTRLTVL.

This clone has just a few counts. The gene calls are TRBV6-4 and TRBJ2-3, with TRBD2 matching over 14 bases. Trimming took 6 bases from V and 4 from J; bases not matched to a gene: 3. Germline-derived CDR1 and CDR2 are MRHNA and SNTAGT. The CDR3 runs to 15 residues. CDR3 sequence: CASSPTSGGADTQYF. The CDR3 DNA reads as TGTGCCAGCAGCCCGACTAGCGGGGGGGCAGATACGCAGTATTTT.

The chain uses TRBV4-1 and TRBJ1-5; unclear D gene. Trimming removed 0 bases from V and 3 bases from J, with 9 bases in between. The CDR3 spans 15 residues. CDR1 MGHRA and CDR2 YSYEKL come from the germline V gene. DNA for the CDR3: TGCGCCAGCAGCCAAGATAGAGGCTTCAATCAGCCCCAGCATTTT. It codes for CASSQDRGFNQPQHF.

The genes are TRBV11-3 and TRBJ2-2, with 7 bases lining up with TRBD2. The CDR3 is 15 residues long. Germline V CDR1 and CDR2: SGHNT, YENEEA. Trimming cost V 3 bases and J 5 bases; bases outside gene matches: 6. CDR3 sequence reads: CASSFGWGGTGELFF. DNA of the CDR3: TGTGCCAGCAGCTTCGGGTGGGGGGGTACCGGGGAGCTGTTTTTT.

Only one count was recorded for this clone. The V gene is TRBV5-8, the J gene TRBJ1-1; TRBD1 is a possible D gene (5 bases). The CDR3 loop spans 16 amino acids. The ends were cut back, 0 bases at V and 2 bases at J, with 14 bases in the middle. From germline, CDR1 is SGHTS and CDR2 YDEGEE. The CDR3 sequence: CASSLGFVGGNTEAFF. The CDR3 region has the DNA TGTGCCAGCAGCTTGGGTTTCGTCGGGGGAAACACTGAAGCTTTCTTT.

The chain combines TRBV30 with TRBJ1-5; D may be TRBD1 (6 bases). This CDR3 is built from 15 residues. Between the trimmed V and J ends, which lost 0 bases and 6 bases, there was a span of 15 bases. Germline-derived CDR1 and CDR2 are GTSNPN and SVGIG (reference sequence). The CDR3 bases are TGTGCCTGGAGTGTCGGGGGGCCTGGGGTTCAGCCCCAGCATTTT. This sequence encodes CAWSVGGPGVQPQHF.

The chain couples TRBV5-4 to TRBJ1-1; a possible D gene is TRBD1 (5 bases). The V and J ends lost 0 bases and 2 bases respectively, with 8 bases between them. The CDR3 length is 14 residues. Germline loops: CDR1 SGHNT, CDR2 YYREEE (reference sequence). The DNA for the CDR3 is TGTGCCAGCAGCTTGGGGACATCTAACACTGAAGCTTTCTTT. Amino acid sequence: CASSLGTSNTEAFF.

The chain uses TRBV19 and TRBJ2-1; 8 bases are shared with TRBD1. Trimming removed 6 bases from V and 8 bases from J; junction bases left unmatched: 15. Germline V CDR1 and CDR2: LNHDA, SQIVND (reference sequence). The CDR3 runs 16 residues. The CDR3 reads CASRDRGGIQGDEQFF. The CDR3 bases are TGTGCCAGTAGAGACAGGGGCGGCATACAAGGGGATGAGCAGTTCTTC. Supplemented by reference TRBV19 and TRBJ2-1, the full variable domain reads DGGITQSPKYLFRKEGQNVTLSCEQNLNHDAMYWYRQDPGQGLRLIYYSQIVNDFQKGDIAEGYSVSREKKESFPLTVTSAQKNPTAFYLCASRDRGGIQGDEQFFGPGTRLTVL.